This T cell receptor (beta chain) was recovered during a study of T-cell memory formation after mild COVID-19. TCRdb reprocessed the 5' RACE reads via MiXCR and lists one record per CDR3 protein. Counted here are fewer than 250,000 distinct CDR3 sequences, about 10% occurring once; the ten biggest clones make up 3%. Germline lookup yields CDR1 MDHEN and CDR2 SYDVKM. V shed 6 bases and J 5 bases; nucleotides not matched to a gene: 9. There are 15 residues in the CDR3. The rearrangement links TRBV28 to TRBJ2-3; 9 bases fit TRBD2. The clonotype comes from a man between 18 and 29 years old who had mild COVID-19 (a few samples of this study predate the infection). Cell type and time point are not known. The specimen sequenced was PBMCs or a T cell subset sorted from them (not recorded which). The CDR3 DNA is TGTGCCAGCAGAGCGGGGGGACGGCCCAGAGATACGCAGTATTTT. Protein sequence: CASRAGGRPRDTQYF.